This T cell receptor beta chain was captured by sequencing in a study of cytomegalovirus exposure and HLA in healthy donors. Study summary: According to later analysis, the same platform produced the roughly 110 validation and about 630 first-cohort repertoires. The study, taken as a whole, reports: Most TCR sequences were seen very rarely across donors, but some public TCRs occurred in many. Reportedly, cytomegalovirus status was diagnosed with high sensitivity and specificity.

Assay used: immunoSEQ multiplex PCR; TCRdb lists only in-frame clones, some missing. The table has about 73,000 clones, 70% to 90% seen once. The CDR3 runs to 15 residues. V lost 6 bases, J lost 3 bases, and 18 bases lay in between. CDR1 and CDR2 (germline): MDHEN, SYDVKM. The donors were part of the validation cohort of fewer than 150 subjects. That cohort was separate from the first cohort, which comprised 670 or so subjects. On this clone: Antigen: not known.

The V and J genes are TRBV28 and TRBJ2-7, with a possible D match to TRBD1 (5 bases). This TCR came from a woman younger than 30 in good health and CMV-seropositive. The sample taken for sequencing was PBMCs. This chain's CDR3 is CASRIRGHQGYEQYF. The CDR3, as DNA: TGTGCCAGCAGGATTCGCGGACACCAAGGCTACGAGCAGTACTTC.